These 20 T cell receptor beta chains came from one sample sequenced in a study of T cells in Graves' hyperthyroidism and ophthalmopathy. The source material, RNA transcripts, was used to amplify TCR beta CDR3 regions. RT-PCR in the first round (using the HTBI primer set) targeted the TCR CDR3. Each CDR3 protein gets one entry after TCRdb re-called the multiplex PCR reads with MiXCR. The table records some 620,000 distinct CDR3 sequences, roughly 17% of them present only once. Source material: blood. The receptors come from a woman aged 25-40 years with Graves' hyperthyroidism.

This clonotype was detected a few times. The J gene is TRBJ1-1, the V gene TRBV29-1; 8 bases map to TRBD1. V lost 5 bases to trimming and J lost 1 base; unmatched junction nucleotides: 6. The CDR3 runs to 14 residues. From germline, CDR1 is SQVTM and CDR2 ANQGSEA. The CDR3 loop reads CSVKVRGQNTEAFF. CDR3 coding DNA: TGCAGCGTTAAGGTCAGGGGGCAGAACACTGAAGCTTTCTTT.

The V call is TRBV2, the J call TRBJ2-1; D possibly corresponds to TRBD2 (7 bases). The CDR3 runs 15 residues. Per germline, CDR1 SNHLY and CDR2 FYNNEI. V lost 5 bases to trimming and J lost 3 bases, with 14 bases between them. The CDR3 is CASSFGGAGYNEQFF. As DNA, the CDR3 is TGTGCCAGCAGTTTTGGGGGGGCCGGCTACAATGAGCAGTTCTTC.

This clonotype was detected ten times or more. The rearrangement uses TRBV12-3 or TRBV12-4 and TRBJ2-1, with 12 bases identical to TRBD2. Trimming cost V 5 bases and J 2 bases; bases outside gene matches: 7. The CDR3 is 17 amino acids. The CDR3 spells CASSLGLAGNPYNEQFF. CDR3 DNA: TGTGCCAGCAGTCTTGGACTAGCGGGAAACCCCTACAATGAGCAGTTCTTC.

The chain couples TRBV5-1 to TRBJ1-1, with 9 bases fitting TRBD1. Per germline, CDR1 SGHRS and CDR2 YFSETQ. The CDR3 runs 16 residues. The junction had 13 bases not matched to a gene; V was cut back by 5 bases and J by 5 bases. The CDR3 DNA is TGCGCCAGCAGTATTAACTTACAGGGGGCGGGAACTGAAGCTTTCTTT. It yields the protein CASSINLQGAGTEAFF.

V and J are TRBV27 and TRBJ1-6; 8 bases line up with TRBD1. J gave up 9 bases and V 5 bases, and 9 bases lay outside the gene matches. Germline CDR1 reads MNHEY; CDR2 reads SMNVEV (reference sequence). This CDR3 contains 15 residues. The CDR3 spells CASSTLQGAFSPLHF. Written as DNA, the CDR3 is TGTGCCAGCAGTACCCTTCAGGGGGCGTTTTCACCCCTCCACTTT.

This clonotype was counted many times. The chain carries TRBV11-3 and TRBJ2-3; D gene uncertain. The V gene lost 1 base and the J gene lost 5 bases, with 10 bases spanning the gap. CDR1 SGHNT and CDR2 YENEEA come from the germline V gene. The CDR3 runs to 14 residues. The CDR3: CASSLGRAKDTQYF. CDR3 DNA: TGTGCCAGCAGCTTAGGAAGGGCCAAAGATACGCAGTATTTT. The full variable domain, its missing parts supplied by reference TRBV11-3 and TRBJ2-3, is EAGVVQSPRYKIIEKKQPVAFWCNPISGHNTLYWYLQNLGQGPELLIRYENEEAVDDSQLPKDRFSAERLKGVDSTLKIQPAELGDSAVYLCASSLGRAKDTQYFGPGTRLTVL.

This clonotype has more than one count but fewer than ten. The chain recombines TRBV5-1 with TRBJ1-2, with 7 bases lining up with TRBD1. Germline V lookup: CDR1 SGHRS, CDR2 YFSETQ. Losses at the gene ends were 0 bases for V and 4 bases for J; bases not matched to a gene: 9. This CDR3 spans 16 amino acids. The CDR3 DNA sequence: TGCGCCAGCAGCTTGGCCATGGGGACAGAAAGCTATGGCTACACCTTC. Residues: CASSLAMGTESYGYTF.

This rearrangement joins TRBV20-1 to TRBJ2-2, with 7 nucleotides matching TRBD2. The junction had 4 bases not matched to a gene; V was cut back by 3 bases and J by 3 bases. Germline CDR1 reads DFQATT; CDR2 reads SNEGSKA (reference sequence). CDR3 length: 14 residues. The CDR3 region is CSARVAGDTGELFF. CDR3 sequence (DNA): TGCAGTGCTAGGGTGGCGGGGGACACCGGGGAGCTGTTTTTT.

In this sample, this clonotype turned up many times. The J gene is TRBJ2-1, the V gene TRBV28; 10 positions match TRBD2. With 10 bases clipped from V and 9 bases from J, the junction kept 6 bases outside the gene matches. The germline CDR1 and CDR2 sequences are MDHEN and SYDVKM. The CDR3 runs to 12 residues. CDR3 bases: TGTGCCACGGGACTAGCGAGGGGTGAGCAGTTCTTC. This gives the protein CATGLARGEQFF.

Ten or more counts support this clonotype. This chain connects TRBV28 to TRBJ2-7, with TRBD2 as a possible D gene (5 bases). Trimming removed 2 bases at V and 0 bases at J, with 17 bases between. The length of the CDR3 is 17 residues. Germline V lookup: CDR1 MDHEN, CDR2 SYDVKM. The CDR3 DNA reads as TGTGCCAGCAGTTTACCTGGCGAGGGAAGGAGCTCCTACGAGCAGTACTTC. It specifies CASSLPGEGRSSYEQYF.

This chain uses TRBV25-1 with TRBJ1-1; the D gene is possibly TRBD1 (6 bases). The CDR3 extends over 14 amino acids. V lost 6 bases and J 6 bases, leaving 17 bases between the germline ends. Looked up from germline, CDR1 is MGHDK and CDR2 is SYGVNS. The CDR3, as DNA: TGTGCCAGCAGACGTGGGGGGCGAGGGTCTGAAGCTTTCTTT. It codes for CASRRGGRGSEAFF.

This clonotype showed up just a few times. V gene TRBV15 combines with J gene TRBJ1-2, with D unclear. CDR3 length: 14 residues. Germline CDR1 is LNHNV and CDR2 is YYDKDF (reference sequence). Trimming pared 0 bases from V and 4 bases from J, leaving 9 bases between. CDR3 amino acids: CATSRDASSYGYTF. Written as DNA, the CDR3 is TGTGCCACCAGCAGAGATGCATCTTCCTATGGCTACACCTTC.

This clonotype was recorded many times. The genes are TRBV7-8 and TRBJ2-5; D gene uncertain. Looked up from germline, CDR1 is SGHVS and CDR2 is FQNEAQ. The CDR3 extends over 17 amino acids. The V gene lost 6 bases and the J gene lost 5 bases, with 25 bases spanning the gap. The CDR3, as DNA: TGTGCCAGCAGATCAGAAGGCTCATTCTGGGGTCCCGAGACCCAGTACTTC. Translating gives CASRSEGSFWGPETQYF.

Ten or more counts support this clonotype. This chain links TRBV5-1 with TRBJ1-2, with D perhaps matching TRBD1 (5 bases). In germline, CDR1 is SGHRS, CDR2 YFSETQ. CDR3 length: 14 amino acids. V lost 7 bases and J 6 bases, leaving 19 bases between the germline ends. Here the CDR3 reads CASQIDGGSNGYTF. As DNA, the CDR3 is TGCGCCAGCCAGATCGATGGGGGAAGTAATGGCTACACCTTC.

On this clonotype itself: A much larger clone lies one base from this, so it may be a read error. The gene calls are TRBV28 and TRBJ1-4; tentatively, D is TRBD1 (6 bases). CDR3 length equals 15 residues. The germline gives CDR1 MDHEN, CDR2 SYDVKM. The CDR3 coding sequence is TGTGCCAACAGTTTACGACAGGCAACTAATGAAAAACTGTTTTTT. Translation: CANSLRQATNEKLFF.

The rearrangement links TRBV6-1 to TRBJ2-2; the D gene is possibly TRBD1 (5 bases). Germline V CDR1 and CDR2: MNHNS, SASEGT. This CDR3 region has 15 residues. With 5 bases removed from V and 4 bases from J, the gap between germline ends came to 14 bases. Here the CDR3 reads CASSIRQDITGELFF. In DNA, the CDR3 is TGTGCCAGCAGTATACGGCAGGACATCACCGGGGAGCTGTTTTTT.

About this clonotype: This sequence may be a read error, since a much larger clone differs from it by one base. The gene calls are TRBV18 and TRBJ1-1; D perhaps matches TRBD1 (6 bases). There are 13 residues in the CDR3. In germline, CDR1 is KGHSH, CDR2 LQKENI. V lost 6 bases, J lost 3 bases, and 11 bases lay in between. The CDR3 bases are TGTGCCAGCTCGAAGGGGGTAGACACTGAAGCTTTCTTT. Its protein product is CASSKGVDTEAFF.

V gene TRBV7-2 combines with J gene TRBJ1-4, with D possibly matching TRBD1 (5 bases). V was shortened by 1 base and J by 0 bases, with 12 bases between the two germline ends. Looked up from germline, CDR1 is SGHTA and CDR2 is FQGNSA. The CDR3 runs to 17 residues. CDR3 bases: TGTGCCAGCAGCTTAGGGCAGGGAAGCCCAACTAATGAAAAACTGTTTTTT. Translation: CASSLGQGSPTNEKLFF. Based on the CDR3 plus reference TRBV7-2 and TRBJ1-4, the full variable domain is GAGVSQSPSNKVTEKGKDVELRCDPISGHTALYWYRQSLGQGLEFLIYFQGNSAPDKSGLPSDRFSAERTGGSVSTLTIQRTQQEDSAVYLCASSLGQGSPTNEKLFFGSGTQLSVL.

This clonotype was seen ten or more times. The chain links TRBV3-1 to TRBJ1-4, with D unresolved. Trimming stripped 2 bases from V and 7 bases from J, with 8 bases between. This CDR3 region has 13 residues. CDR1 LGHDT and CDR2 YNNKEL come from the germline V gene (reference sequence). The CDR3 here is CASSQLGSEKLFF. CDR3 DNA: TGTGCCAGCAGCCAACTGGGGAGTGAAAAACTGTTTTTT.

The table lists this clonotype with a few counts. The V and J genes are TRBV7-9 and TRBJ1-2; D might be TRBD1 (5 bases). The CDR3 contains 11 residues. V lost 1 base and J 14 bases, leaving 11 bases between the germline ends. Germline loops: CDR1 SEHNR, CDR2 FQNEAQ (reference sequence). This CDR3 is CASSLDRIGTF. The CDR3 DNA is TGTGCCAGCAGCTTAGACAGGATAGGTACCTTC.